This T cell receptor (beta chain) was obtained from a study of siplizumab effects on memory and regulatory T cells. Study-wide results and limits: With siplizumab, mappable alloreactive CD4+ clones averaged around 70% Treg-derived, versus more than 25% in controls. Siplizumab significantly brought down the alloreactive sequences that trace back to unstimulated CD4+ memory cells.

The assay covered 100,000 or so TCR templates per sample. Some clones are missing from TCRdb's copy, which holds only in-frame ones; the method was immunoSEQ multiplex PCR. This sample carries some 9,000 clones, roughly two thirds of them seen once, and the ten largest clones take around 67%. On this clone itself: What it recognizes is unknown.

Germline loops: CDR1 MNHEY, CDR2 SVGAGI. After removal of 6 bases from V and 1 base from J, the junction contained 3 bases not matched to a gene. CDR3 length: 15 residues. TEMRA, effector memory, memory and naive subsets, all unstimulated, were sequenced in a few donor pairs. V and J are TRBV6-5 and TRBJ2-3; 11 nucleotides agree with TRBD2. The material sequenced was effector memory CD8+ T cells sorted from blood. The subset denotes: unstimulated CD8+ effector memory T cells. This clonotype was obtained from a human donor in good health. DNA of the CDR3: TGTGCCAGCAGAATACTAGCGGGGGGCACAGATACGCAGTATTTT. Encoded protein: CASRILAGGTDTQYF.